This T cell receptor (beta chain) emerged from a study of blood T cell repertoires in COVID-19. The protocol was immunoSEQ multiplex PCR, while the TCRdb copy is restricted to in-frame clones and leaves out a portion. This sample has roughly 330,000 clones, with about 87% found just once. This CDR3 contains 13 residues. Trimming removed 6 bases from V and 7 bases from J, with 15 bases in between. The V gene's germline CDR1 is SGHTA and CDR2 FQGNSA. This sequence joins TRBV7-2 and TRBJ1-2; TRBD1 might be the D (5 bases). The clonotype comes from a woman aged 25 to 39 who had recovered from COVID-19. The specimen was PBMCs or T cells enriched from blood (not recorded which). This CDR3 is CASSPRGFGGYTF. The CDR3 nucleotides are TGTGCCAGCAGTCCCCGGGGGTTCGGTGGCTACACCTTC.